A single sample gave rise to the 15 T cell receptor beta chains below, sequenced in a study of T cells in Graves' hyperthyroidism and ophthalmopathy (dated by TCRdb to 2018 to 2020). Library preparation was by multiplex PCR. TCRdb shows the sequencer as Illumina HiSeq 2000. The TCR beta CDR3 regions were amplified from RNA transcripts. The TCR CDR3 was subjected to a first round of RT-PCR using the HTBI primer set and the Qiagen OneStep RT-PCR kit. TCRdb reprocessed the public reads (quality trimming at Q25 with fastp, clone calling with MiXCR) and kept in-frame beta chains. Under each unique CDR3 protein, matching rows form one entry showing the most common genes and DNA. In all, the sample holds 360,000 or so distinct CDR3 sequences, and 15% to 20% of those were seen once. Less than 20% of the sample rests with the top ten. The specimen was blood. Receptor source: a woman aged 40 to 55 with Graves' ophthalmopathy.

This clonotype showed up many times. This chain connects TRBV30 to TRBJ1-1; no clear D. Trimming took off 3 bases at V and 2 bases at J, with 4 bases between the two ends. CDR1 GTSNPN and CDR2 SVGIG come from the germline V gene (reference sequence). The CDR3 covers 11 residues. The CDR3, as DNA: TGTGCCTGGAGCGTCAACACTGAAGCTTTCTTT. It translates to CAWSVNTEAFF.

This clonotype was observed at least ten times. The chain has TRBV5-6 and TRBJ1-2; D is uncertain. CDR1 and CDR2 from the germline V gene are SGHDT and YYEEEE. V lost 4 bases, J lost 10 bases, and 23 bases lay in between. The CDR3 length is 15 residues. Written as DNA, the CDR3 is TGTGCCAGCAGCCCCGGCCCAGGCTCCATCCGATTCTACACCTTC. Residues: CASSPGPGSIRFYTF.

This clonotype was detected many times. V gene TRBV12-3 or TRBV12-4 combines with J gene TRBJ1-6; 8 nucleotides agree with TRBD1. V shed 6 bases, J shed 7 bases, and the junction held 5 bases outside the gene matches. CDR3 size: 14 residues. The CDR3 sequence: CASSPTGENSPLHF. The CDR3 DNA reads TGTGCCAGCAGCCCGACAGGGGAAAATTCACCCCTCCACTTT.

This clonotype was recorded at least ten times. The CDR3 DNA reads TGCAGCGTGAACCGGGACGGGAATAAAGAGCAGTACTTC. Translation gives CSVNRDGNKEQYF. This chain connects TRBV29-1 to TRBJ2-7; D may be TRBD1 or TRBD2 (5 bases each). Germline V gives CDR1 SQVTM, CDR2 ANQGSEA. The CDR3 length is 13 residues. V lost 6 bases and J lost 7, with 19 bases in between.

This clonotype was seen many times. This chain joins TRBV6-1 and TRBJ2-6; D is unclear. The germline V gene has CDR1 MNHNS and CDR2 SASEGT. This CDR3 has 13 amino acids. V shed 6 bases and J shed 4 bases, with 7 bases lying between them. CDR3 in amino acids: CASRGLGANVLTF. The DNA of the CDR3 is TGTGCCAGCAGGGGTTTAGGGGCCAACGTCCTGACTTTC.

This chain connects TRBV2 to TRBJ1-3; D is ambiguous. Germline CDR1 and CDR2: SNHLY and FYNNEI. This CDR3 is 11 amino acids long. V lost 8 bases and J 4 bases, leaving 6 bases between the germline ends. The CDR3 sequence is CASCEGNTIYF. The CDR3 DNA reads TGTGCCAGCTGCGAAGGAAACACCATATATTTT.

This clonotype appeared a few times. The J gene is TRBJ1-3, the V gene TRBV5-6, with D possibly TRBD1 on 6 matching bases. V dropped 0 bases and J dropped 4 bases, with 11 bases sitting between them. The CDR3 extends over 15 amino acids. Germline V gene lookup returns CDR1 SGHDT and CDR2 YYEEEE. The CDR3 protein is CASSLARTAGNTIYF. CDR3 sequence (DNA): TGTGCCAGCAGCTTGGCCCGGACAGCCGGAAACACCATATATTTT.

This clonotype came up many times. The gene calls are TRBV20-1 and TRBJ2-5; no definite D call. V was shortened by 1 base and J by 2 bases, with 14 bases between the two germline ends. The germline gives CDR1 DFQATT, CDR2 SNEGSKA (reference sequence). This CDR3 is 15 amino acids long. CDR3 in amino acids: CSARGLKGGQETQYF. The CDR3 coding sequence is TGCAGTGCTAGAGGATTAAAAGGTGGTCAAGAGACCCAGTACTTC.

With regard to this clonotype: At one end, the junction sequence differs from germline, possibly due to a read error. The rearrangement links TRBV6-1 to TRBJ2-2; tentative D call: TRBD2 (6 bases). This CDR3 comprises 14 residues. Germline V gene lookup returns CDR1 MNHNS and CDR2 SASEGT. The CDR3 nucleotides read TGTGCCAGCAGTATAGTACACCTCTCGGGGGAGCTGTCTTTT. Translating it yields CASSIVHLSGELSF.

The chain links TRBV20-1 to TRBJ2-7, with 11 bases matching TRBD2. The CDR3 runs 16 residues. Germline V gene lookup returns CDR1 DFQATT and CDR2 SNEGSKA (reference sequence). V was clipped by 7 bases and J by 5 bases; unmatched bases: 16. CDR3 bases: TGCAGTGTTAGCGGGAGGGCCAGGCCGTCGGCCGACGAGCAGTACTTC. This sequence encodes CSVSGRARPSADEQYF.

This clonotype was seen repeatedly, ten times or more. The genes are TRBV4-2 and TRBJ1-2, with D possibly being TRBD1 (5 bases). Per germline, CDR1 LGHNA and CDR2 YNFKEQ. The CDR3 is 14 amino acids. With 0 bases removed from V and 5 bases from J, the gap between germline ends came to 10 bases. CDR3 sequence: CASSQDLGPYGYTF. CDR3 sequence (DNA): TGTGCCAGCAGCCAAGATTTGGGACCATATGGCTACACCTTC.

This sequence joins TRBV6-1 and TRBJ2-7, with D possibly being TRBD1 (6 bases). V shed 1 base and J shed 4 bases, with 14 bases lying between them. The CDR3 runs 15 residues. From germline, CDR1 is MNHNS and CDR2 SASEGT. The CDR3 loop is CASSEGWAGQYEQYF. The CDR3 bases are TGTGCCAGCAGTGAAGGGTGGGCAGGACAGTACGAGCAGTACTTC.

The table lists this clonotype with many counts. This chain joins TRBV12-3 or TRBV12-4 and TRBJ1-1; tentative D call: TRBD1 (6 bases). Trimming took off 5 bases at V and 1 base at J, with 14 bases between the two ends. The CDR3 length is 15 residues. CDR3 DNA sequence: TGTGCCAGCAGTCCCGCAAGGGGGGGGAACACTGAAGCTTTCTTT. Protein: CASSPARGGNTEAFF.

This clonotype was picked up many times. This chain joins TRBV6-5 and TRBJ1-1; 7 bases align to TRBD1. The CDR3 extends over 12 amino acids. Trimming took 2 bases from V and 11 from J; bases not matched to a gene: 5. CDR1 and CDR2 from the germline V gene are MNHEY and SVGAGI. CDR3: CASSYGADRAFF. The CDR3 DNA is TGTGCCAGCAGTTACGGGGCGGACAGGGCTTTCTTT.

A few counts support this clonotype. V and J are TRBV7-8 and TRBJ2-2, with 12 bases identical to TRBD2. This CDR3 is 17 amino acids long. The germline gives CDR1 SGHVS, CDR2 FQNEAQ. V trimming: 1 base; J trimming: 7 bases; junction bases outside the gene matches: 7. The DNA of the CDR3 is TGTGCCAGCAGCTTAGAAGGACTAGCGGGAACCGTCGGGGAGCTGTTTTTT. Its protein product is CASSLEGLAGTVGELFF. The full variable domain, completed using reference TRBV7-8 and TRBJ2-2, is GAGVSQSPRYKVAKRGQDVALRCDPISGHVSLFWYQQALGQGPEFLTYFQNEAQLDKSGLPSDRFFAERPEGSVSTLKIQRTQQEDSAVYLCASSLEGLAGTVGELFFGEGSRLTVL.